This entry is about one T cell receptor (beta chain). This CDR3 is also generated by other DNA sequences in the sample. Per the germline V gene, CDR1 is LGHNA and CDR2 is YNFKEQ. CDR3 length: 18 residues. After removal of 1 base from V and 15 bases from J, the junction contained 20 bases not matched to a gene. The data were obtained in a study of cytomegalovirus exposure and HLA in healthy donors. In the PCR, 60 Vbeta and 13 Jbeta primers were used. Profiled with immunoSEQ multiplex PCR; TCRdb holds only in-frame clones, not every one. The sample records hundreds of thousands of clones, around 89% being singletons. It was healthy bone marrow donors who served as donors.

Sequencing input: PBMCs. This rearrangement joins TRBV4-2 to TRBJ2-1, with TRBD2 identical over 11 bases. The TCR comes from a woman between 18 and 29 years old in good health and CMV-seronegative. Here the CDR3 reads CASSQGRLGSGGAAVSFF. CDR3 coding DNA: TGTGCCAGCAGCCAAGGGAGGTTGGGTAGCGGGGGGGCCGCAGTTTCGTTCTTC.